A selection of T cell receptor beta chains follows, all from one sample in a study of post-analysis software for immune sequencing data. MiXCR, applied by TCRdb to the PCR reads, yields one record per CDR3 protein. The repertoire holds more than 450,000 distinct CDR3 sequences, with 30% to 40% as singletons. The sample consisted of blood. The receptors here all came from a girl younger than 18 with multiple sclerosis. The CDR3 runs from the conserved cysteine through the conserved F or W. The D gene is left open where the match is weak. Clone size, where shown, is once, few, many, or a class for clones that have expanded.

j_call clone_size v_call d_call cdr3_nt cdr3_aa
TRBJ2-1 NA TRBV6-4 TRBD1 TGTGCCAGCAGTGGCTCGACAGGGGGCTACAATGAGCAGTTCTTC CASSGSTGGYNEQFF
TRBJ2-3 once TRBV10-3 NA TGTGCCATCAGTGTCCGACTAGCAGATACGCAGTATTTT CAISVRLADTQYF
TRBJ2-1 NA TRBV20-1 TRBD2 TGCAGTGCTAGCGACGTGACTAGCGGGGAAGATGAGCAGTTCTTC CSASDVTSGEDEQFF
TRBJ2-3 few TRBV10-3 TRBD1 TGTGCCATCACAAATCCGGGACAGGGGACAGATACGCAGTATTTT CAITNPGQGTDTQYF
TRBJ1-4 few TRBV4-2 NA TGTGCCAGCAGCCAATACACGACGACCCGGGAGGAAAAACTGTTTTTT CASSQYTTTREEKLFF
TRBJ1-5 NA TRBV6-2/TRBV6-3 TRBD1 TGTGCCAGCAGTCCCCGGACAGGCGTAAATCAGCCCCAGCATTTT CASSPRTGVNQPQHF
TRBJ2-7 NA TRBV5-1 NA TGCGCCAGCAGCGAACCCGCAGGGAACGAGCAGTACTTC CASSEPAGNEQYF
TRBJ2-7 few TRBV7-8 NA TGTGCCAGCAGCCCCAGCCGGGCCGCGACCTACGAGCAGTACTTC CASSPSRAATYEQYF
TRBJ2-5 many TRBV7-9 NA TGTGCCAGCAGCACCGAAAACCTTCGTACCCAAGAGACCCAGTACTTC CASSTENLRTQETQYF
TRBJ2-3 once TRBV20-1 TRBD2 TGCAGTGCAGTCGAGCGGGGGGGCCTTGTAGATACGCAGTATTTT CSAVERGGLVDTQYF
TRBJ2-1 few TRBV5-1 TRBD1 TGCGCCAGCAGTCTAGGGGGCTGGACCGTTGACGATGAGCAGTTCTTC CASSLGGWTVDDEQFF
TRBJ2-3 few TRBV5-6 TRBD1 TGTGCCAGCAGCGTATGGGGCCGGGACAGGGACCCTTCTAGCACAGATACGCAGTATTTT CASSVWGRDRDPSSTDTQYF
TRBJ2-1 few TRBV20-1 NA TGCAGTGCCTACCGGGTCGCCGGCCGGGGCAATGAGCAGTTCTTC CSAYRVAGRGNEQFF
TRBJ2-3 NA TRBV29-1 TRBD1 TGCAGCGTTGAAGGCAGCCGACAGGGAAACACAGATACGCAGTATTTT CSVEGSRQGNTDTQYF
TRBJ1-2 few TRBV5-6 TRBD1 TGTGCCAGCAGCTTGGCGGAAGGGACAGTATACTTCGGGGGCTACACCTTC CASSLAEGTVYFGGYTF
TRBJ2-1 few TRBV10-3 NA TGTGCCATCAGAGCTGACAGCTCCTACAATGAGCAGTTCTTC CAIRADSSYNEQFF
TRBJ1-2 NA TRBV28 TRBD1 TGTGCCAGCAGCGACAGGGGGGAGAACTATGGCTACACCTTC CASSDRGENYGYTF
TRBJ1-4 NA TRBV12-3/TRBV12-4 NA TGTGCCAGCAGTGCTTCCACAGGCTCAACTAATGAAAAACTGTTTTTT CASSASTGSTNEKLFF
TRBJ2-3 NA TRBV4-1 NA TGCGCCAGCAGCCTAAGCCGAGGGGGGCTCACAGATACGCAGTATTTT CASSLSRGGLTDTQYF
TRBJ2-7 NA TRBV7-9 TRBD1 TGTGCCGGCAGCTTGCAGGGGGCCGACCACGAGCAGTACTTC CAGSLQGADHEQYF
TRBJ1-1 NA TRBV5-1 NA TGCGCCAGCAGCACCTCGGCAGCTAACACTGAAGCTTTCTTT CASSTSAANTEAFF
TRBJ2-3 NA TRBV12-3/TRBV12-4 NA TGTGCCAGCACCAGAGCCGATACGCAGTATTTT CASTRADTQYF
TRBJ1-5 NA TRBV20-1 NA TGCAGCGGACAGCCCCTCAATCAGCCCCAGCATTTT CSGQPLNQPQHF
TRBJ2-5 NA TRBV6-5 TRBD2 TGTGCCAGCAGTTACTCGGCCGGGACTAGCATGGAGACCCAGTACTTC CASSYSAGTSMETQYF
TRBJ2-1 many TRBV5-1 TRBD2 TGCGCCAGCAGCTTGCGGACTAGCACCTCCTACAATGAGCAGTTCTTC CASSLRTSTSYNEQFF
TRBJ2-3 NA TRBV5-1 NA TGCGCCAGCCGACTACATGGAGACCGCACAGATACGCAGTATTTT CASRLHGDRTDTQYF
TRBJ1-5 many TRBV6-6 NA TGTGCCAGCAGTTACTCGGGTGGGTTCGGGCAGCCCCAGCATTTT CASSYSGGFGQPQHF
TRBJ1-2 few TRBV6-1 TRBD1 TGTGCCAGTAGAAACTCCGGGACAGGGGACAACTATGGCTACACCTTC CASRNSGTGDNYGYTF
TRBJ2-1 NA TRBV6-1 NA TGTGCCAGCAGTCCAATCTCGCCAGGGGCGGGTAATGAGCAGTTCTTC CASSPISPGAGNEQFF
TRBJ2-5 NA TRBV6-6 TRBD2 TGTGCCAGCAGCACTCTAGCGGGAGAAATCCAAGAGACCCAGTACTTC CASSTLAGEIQETQYF
TRBJ1-2 few TRBV5-1 NA TGCGCCAGCAGCCTGGGAAACTTATGGACAGATTCCTATGGCTACACCTTC CASSLGNLWTDSYGYTF
TRBJ2-3 NA TRBV5-1 NA TGCGCCAACAGCTTGGGACCGGGGAGAGATACGCAGTATTTT CANSLGPGRDTQYF
TRBJ2-5 NA TRBV7-2 TRBD2 TGTGCCAGCAGCCACACGGGACTAGCATTTGTCCCGGAGACCCAGTACTTC CASSHTGLAFVPETQYF
TRBJ2-7 few TRBV18 NA TGTGCCAGCTCACCACAGGGGCCGAGCTCCTACGAGCAGTACTTC CASSPQGPSSYEQYF
TRBJ1-2 few TRBV7-2 TRBD1 TGTGCCAGCAGCCTGAGATGGGACAGGGACTATGGCTACACCTTC CASSLRWDRDYGYTF
TRBJ2-7 NA TRBV5-6 TRBD1 TGTGCCAGCAGCTCCGGGACAGGGGCCATCGCCTACGAGCGGTACTTC CASSSGTGAIAYERYF
TRBJ2-7 NA TRBV20-1 NA TGCAGTGCTAGAGATTGGTCCCGTGACAGCTCCGAGCAGTACTTC CSARDWSRDSSEQYF
TRBJ2-6 NA TRBV5-6 NA TGTGCCAGCAGCTTCGCGACGACTGGGGCCAACGTCCTGACTTTC CASSFATTGANVLTF
TRBJ1-4 few TRBV20-1 TRBD1 TGCAGTGCTAGTGACAGGGGGCTTAATGAAAAACTGTTTTTT CSASDRGLNEKLFF
TRBJ2-1 few TRBV4-2 TRBD2 TGTGCCAGCAGCCAAGTTACTAGCGGGGGACGAAATGAGCAGTTCTTC CASSQVTSGGRNEQFF
TRBJ1-2 few TRBV6-2/TRBV6-3 NA TGTGCCAGCAGTTACTCCCCAATTATCTATGGCTACACCTTC CASSYSPIIYGYTF
TRBJ2-1 NA TRBV6-1 NA TGTGCCAGCAGCGGCGTCCGCGATGAGCAGTTTTTC CASSGVRDEQFF
TRBJ1-2 NA TRBV3-1 NA TGTGCCAGCAGCCAGTTACAGGACCCGCTCTATGGTTACACCTTC CASSQLQDPLYGYTF